The 27 T cell receptor beta chains below were found in one sample sequenced in a study of identical twins. MiXCR was run by TCRdb on the 5' RACE reads, yielding one entry per CDR3 protein. The sample records around 670,000 distinct CDR3 sequences, 5.5% to 6.5% being singletons. The material sequenced was naive T cells sorted from blood. The source of these receptors is a man between 18 and 35 years old in good health.

In its sample, this clonotype was seen many times. As DNA, the CDR3 is TGTGCCAGCAGCGCCACAGGGGGCCTTGGCTACACCTTC. It is translated as CASSATGGLGYTF. The chain recombines TRBV7-9 with TRBJ1-2, with 9 bases identical to TRBD1. This CDR3 is 13 amino acids long. Trimming cost V 5 bases and J 7 bases; bases outside gene matches: 5. The V gene's germline CDR1 is SEHNR and CDR2 FQNEAQ (reference sequence).

This clonotype was seen a few times. The rearrangement joins TRBV20-1 to TRBJ2-1; D is possibly TRBD1 or TRBD2 (5 bases each). V lost 5 bases, J lost 6 bases, and 26 bases lay in between. CDR3 length equals 17 residues. Germline V gives CDR1 DFQATT, CDR2 SNEGSKA (reference sequence). The CDR3 sequence is CSARGPGLPILGNEQFF. Here the CDR3 DNA reads TGCAGTGCTCGAGGACCGGGGCTGCCGATCTTGGGCAATGAGCAGTTCTTC.

This clonotype came up many times. This chain connects TRBV7-2 to TRBJ2-1, with D perhaps being TRBD1 or TRBD2 (5 bases each). The CDR3 runs to 12 residues. Per the germline V gene, CDR1 is SGHTA and CDR2 is FQGNSA. V lost 5 bases to trimming and J lost 16 bases, with 18 bases between them. The DNA for the CDR3 is TGTGCCAGCAGCCGGGGCTCATCCTTATTATTCTTC. It specifies CASSRGSSLLFF.

This clonotype appeared a few times. The chain combines TRBV20-1 with TRBJ2-1, with 10 positions matching TRBD1. Germline assignment: CDR1 DFQATT and CDR2 SNEGSKA (reference sequence). With V trimmed by 6 bases and J by 8 bases, 4 bases remained unmatched. This CDR3 has 12 amino acids. The DNA of the CDR3 is TGCAGTGCCGGGACAGGGGCCGATGAGCAGTTCTTC. It translates to CSAGTGADEQFF.

This clonotype was seen ten or more times. The genes are TRBV11-2 and TRBJ2-1, with a tentative D call TRBD2 (6 bases). The ends were cut back, 6 bases at V and 10 bases at J, with 16 bases in the middle. CDR1 is SGHAT and CDR2 is FQNNGV in the germline V gene. This CDR3 contains 13 residues. The CDR3 loop reads CASRTLATGEQFF. The CDR3 nucleotides are TGTGCCAGCAGAACCCTAGCGACCGGGGAGCAGTTCTTC.

This clonotype has a handful of counts. This chain connects TRBV5-1 to TRBJ2-2, with D perhaps matching TRBD1 or TRBD2 (5 bases each). This CDR3 spans 16 amino acids. The ends were cut back, 4 bases at V and 3 bases at J, with 16 bases in the middle. Germline CDR1 and CDR2: SGHRS and YFSETQ. DNA for the CDR3: TGCGCCAGCAGCACTTCCGGGACCATAGACACCGGGGAGCTGTTTTTT. Translating gives CASSTSGTIDTGELFF.

This clonotype came up many times. V is TRBV5-1 and J is TRBJ2-7; TRBD2 is a possible D gene (6 bases). The germline gives CDR1 SGHRS, CDR2 YFSETQ. Trimming shortened V by 4 bases and J by 9 bases, and 20 bases separated the two germline ends. The CDR3 consists of 14 residues. CDR3 loop: CASSPGSEMVRQYF. As DNA, the CDR3 is TGCGCCAGCAGCCCCGGGAGTGAGATGGTGAGGCAGTACTTC.

In its sample, this clonotype was seen many times. The J gene is TRBJ2-2, the V gene TRBV5-1; D remains ambiguous. Germline lookup yields CDR1 SGHRS and CDR2 YFSETQ. Deletions cut 0 bases from V and 2 bases from J, with 8 bases between. The CDR3 runs to 15 residues. CDR3 sequence reads: CASSLVDRNTGELFF. The DNA of the CDR3 is TGCGCCAGCAGCTTGGTTGACCGAAACACCGGGGAGCTGTTTTTT.

This clonotype was counted only a few times. The chain uses TRBV11-2 and TRBJ1-2, with D hard to call. V lost 2 bases and J 4 bases, leaving 17 bases between the germline ends. This CDR3 comprises 16 residues. Germline V CDR1 and CDR2: SGHAT, FQNNGV. For the CDR3, the DNA is TGTGCCAGCAGCTTAATTGGTGGAGCAGGTTCCTATGGCTACACCTTC. This gives the protein CASSLIGGAGSYGYTF. Together with reference TRBV11-2 and TRBJ1-2, the CDR3 gives the full variable domain: EAGVAQSPRYKIIEKRQSVAFWCNPISGHATLYWYQQILGQGPKLLIQFQNNGVVDDSQLPKDRFSAERLKGVDSTLKIQPAKLEDSAVYLCASSLIGGAGSYGYTFGSGTRLTVV.

The table lists this clonotype with many counts. The chain couples TRBV24-1 to TRBJ2-3; D is uncertain. Germline CDR1 reads KGHDR; CDR2 reads SFDVKD. The V and J ends lost 4 bases and 4 bases respectively, with 11 bases between them. The CDR3 loop spans 14 amino acids. The CDR3 is CATSDVDGADTQYF. As DNA, the CDR3 is TGTGCCACCAGTGACGTCGATGGCGCAGATACGCAGTATTTT.

This clonotype occurred a few times. The chain recombines TRBV14 with TRBJ1-1; no firm D call. Germline V gene lookup returns CDR1 SGHDN and CDR2 FVKESK. The CDR3 consists of 14 residues. V was cut by 3 bases and J by 1 base, with 9 bases left in between. In nucleotides, the CDR3 is TGTGCCAGCAGCCAGATAAGGAAGAACACTGAAGCTTTCTTT. This sequence encodes CASSQIRKNTEAFF.

This clonotype showed up many times. The V call is TRBV6-5, the J call TRBJ2-5, with D hard to call. CDR1 and CDR2 (germline): MNHEY, SVGAGI. This CDR3 is 11 amino acids long. V was clipped by 6 bases and J by 4 bases, with 6 bases between them. The CDR3, as DNA: TGTGCCAGCAGCCGAGGAGAGACCCAGTACTTC. Translated, it gives CASSRGETQYF.

The chain is built from TRBV7-2 and TRBJ2-4; maybe TRBD2 (5 bases). Germline V gene data show CDR1 as SGHTA and CDR2 as FQGNSA. CDR3 length: 15 amino acids. V was clipped by 2 bases and J by 0 bases, with 8 bases between them. The CDR3 DNA reads as TGTGCCAGCAGCTTAAAGGCGGGAGCCAAAAACATTCAGTACTTC. Translating gives CASSLKAGAKNIQYF.

This clonotype was counted only a few times. V gene TRBV29-1 combines with J gene TRBJ2-1; no definite D call. The CDR3 runs 13 residues. In germline, CDR1 is SQVTM, CDR2 ANQGSEA. The V and J ends lost 6 bases and 6 bases respectively, with 15 bases between them. CDR3 in amino acids: CSVTPSLGNEQFF. The CDR3 coding sequence is TGCAGCGTGACCCCTAGTTTAGGCAATGAGCAGTTCTTC.

The sample holds a few counts of this clonotype. The CDR3 region has the DNA TGTGCCAGCACCCAGCGGGAGGACGATGAGCAGTTCTTC. This encodes CASTQREDDEQFF. The chain links TRBV6-1 to TRBJ2-1, with 9 bases matching TRBD2. The CDR3 sequence is 13 residues long. V lost 7 bases to trimming and J lost 8 bases; unmatched junction nucleotides: 6. CDR1 is MNHNS, CDR2 SASEGT, per germline.

V is TRBV6-1 and J is TRBJ2-7, with TRBD2 identical over 12 bases. This CDR3 has 15 residues. CDR1 and CDR2 from the germline V gene are MNHNS and SASEGT. V shed 5 bases, J shed 2 bases, and the junction held 4 bases outside the gene matches. CDR3 region: CASSRTSGTPYEQYV. The CDR3 nucleotides are TGTGCCAGCAGTCGGACTAGCGGGACTCCCTACGAGCAGTACGTC.

Of note for this clonotype: A read error may explain this, as a much larger clone is one base away. J is TRBJ1-1 and V is TRBV7-9; no reliable D call. V was pared by 4 bases and J by 1 base, with 1 base between. The CDR3 is 11 amino acids. CDR1 and CDR2 from the germline V gene are SEHNR and FQNEAQ (reference sequence). CDR3 bases: TGTGCCAGCAGCTGGAACACTGAAGCTTTCTTT. This encodes CASSWNTEAFF.

This clonotype has a count of ten or more. This chain uses TRBV5-1 with TRBJ1-1, with 9 bases lining up with TRBD1. The CDR3 runs to 14 residues. V was clipped by 4 bases and J by 4 bases; unmatched bases: 5. From germline, CDR1 is SGHRS and CDR2 YFSETQ. CDR3 in DNA: TGCGCCAGCAGCGACGGGACAGGGATCACTGAAGCTTTCTTT. This gives the protein CASSDGTGITEAFF.

This clonotype has only a few counts. The rearrangement joins TRBV7-9 to TRBJ2-7, with D uncertain. The CDR3 consists of 12 residues. The V gene lost 2 bases and the J gene lost 5 bases, with 7 bases spanning the gap. The V gene's germline CDR1 is SEHNR and CDR2 FQNEAQ (reference sequence). This CDR3 is CASSLSKDEQYF. In DNA form, the CDR3 reads TGTGCCAGCAGCTTAAGTAAGGACGAGCAGTACTTC.

This clonotype has only a few counts. The CDR3 DNA reads as TGTGCCAGCAGCTTAGGGACTCCCAGAACAGATACGCAGTATTTT. Translation gives CASSLGTPRTDTQYF. The rearrangement links TRBV7-8 to TRBJ2-3, with D maybe TRBD2 (5 bases). The CDR3 runs 15 residues. CDR1 and CDR2 (germline): SGHVS, FQNEAQ. With 1 base removed from V and 3 bases from J, the gap between germline ends came to 11 bases.

This clonotype was counted between two and nine times. The chain carries TRBV7-9 and TRBJ2-5; D gene uncertain. Trimming removed 6 bases at V and 5 bases at J, with 10 bases between. This CDR3 spans 12 amino acids. Per germline, CDR1 SEHNR and CDR2 FQNEAQ (reference sequence). CDR3 nucleotide sequence: TGTGCCAGCAGTAATAGCCGGGAGACCCAGTACTTC. As protein: CASSNSRETQYF.

In the case of this clonotype: Given a much more abundant clone one base away, this may be a read error. Likely a read error: the CDR3 ends without its conserved phenylalanine or tryptophan. V and J are TRBV5-1 and TRBJ1-1; 7 nucleotides align to TRBD1. Germline CDR1 SGHRS, CDR2 YFSETQ. V lost 4 bases to trimming and J lost 3 bases; unmatched junction nucleotides: 9. There are 15 residues in the CDR3. This CDR3 reads CASSGGGTAYTEAFC. Written as DNA, the CDR3 is TGCGCCAGCAGCGGGGGTGGGACAGCCTACACTGAAGCTTTCTGT.

This clonotype appeared many times. The chain carries TRBV28 and TRBJ1-1; 7 bases match TRBD1. There are 15 residues in the CDR3. Germline V gives CDR1 MDHEN, CDR2 SYDVKM. With V trimmed by 7 bases and J by 3 bases, 11 bases remained unmatched. The CDR3: CASILLTGMDTEAFF. In DNA, the CDR3 is TGTGCCAGCATACTTTTGACAGGGATGGACACTGAAGCTTTCTTT.

This clonotype appeared many times. V and J are TRBV5-1 and TRBJ1-1; D remains unclear. V lost 1 base and J lost 4, with 2 bases in between. Per germline, CDR1 SGHRS and CDR2 YFSETQ. This CDR3 has 11 residues. This chain's CDR3 is CASSLFTEAFF. The CDR3 nucleotides are TGCGCCAGCAGCTTGTTCACTGAAGCTTTCTTT.

This clonotype was observed at least ten times. The rearrangement uses TRBV10-3 and TRBJ2-1; 12 bases fit TRBD2. CDR1 and CDR2 (germline): ENHRY, SYGVKD. The CDR3 spans 13 residues. With V trimmed by 10 bases and J by 7 bases, 5 bases remained unmatched. DNA of the CDR3: TGTGCCACCCGGACTAGCGGGGATAATGAGCAGTTCTTC. This codes for CATRTSGDNEQFF.

This clonotype appeared many times. This chain links TRBV10-3 with TRBJ2-2, with 7 bases fitting TRBD1. The CDR3 totals 16 residues. J gave up 8 bases and V 4 bases, and 13 bases lay outside the gene matches. Germline V lookup: CDR1 ENHRY, CDR2 SYGVKD. Here the CDR3 DNA reads TGTGCCATCAGTGCCGTAGCCCACAGGGGCGAAGGGGAGCTGTTTTTT. This translates into CAISAVAHRGEGELFF.

This clonotype was observed many times. The chain employs TRBV7-8 and TRBJ2-5; 7 nucleotides agree with TRBD1. CDR1 is SGHVS and CDR2 is FQNEAQ in the germline V gene. Trimming removed 7 bases from V and 2 bases from J; junction bases left unmatched: 13. This CDR3 region has 16 residues. As DNA, the CDR3 is TGTGCCAGCATCAAAAGTCGTGGCAGGGGGCAAGAGACCCAGTACTTC. Residues: CASIKSRGRGQETQYF.